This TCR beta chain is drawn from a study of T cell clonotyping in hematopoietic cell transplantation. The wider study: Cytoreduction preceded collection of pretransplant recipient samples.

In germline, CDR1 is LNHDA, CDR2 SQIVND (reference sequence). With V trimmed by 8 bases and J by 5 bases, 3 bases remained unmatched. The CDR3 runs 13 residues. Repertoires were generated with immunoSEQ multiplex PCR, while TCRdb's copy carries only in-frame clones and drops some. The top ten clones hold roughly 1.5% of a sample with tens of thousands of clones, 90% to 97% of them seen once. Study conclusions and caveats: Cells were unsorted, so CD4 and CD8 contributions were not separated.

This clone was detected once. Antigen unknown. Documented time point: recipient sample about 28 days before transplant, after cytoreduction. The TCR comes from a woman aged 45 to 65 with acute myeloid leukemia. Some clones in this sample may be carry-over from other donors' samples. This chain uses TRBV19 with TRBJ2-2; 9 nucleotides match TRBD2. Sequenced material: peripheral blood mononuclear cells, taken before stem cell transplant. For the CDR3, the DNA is TGTGCCAGTTATAGCGGGAGTACCGGGGAGCTGTTTTTT. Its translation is CASYSGSTGELFF.